This T cell receptor beta chain was captured by sequencing in a study of blood T cells in healthy people across ages. Study-wide points: Per million T cells, TCR beta diversity dropped about linearly as age rose. Among long-lived donors, naive CD4+ cells were more numerous and diversity higher than in aged donors.

Germline loops: CDR1 MDHEN, CDR2 SYDVKM. Trimming stripped 4 bases from V and 0 bases from J, with 9 bases between. This CDR3 contains 14 residues. In regard to this clonotype: The antigen is not known.

The use of a sample-barcoded 5' primer and a J-beta primer mix characterized a second PCR of roughly 7 to 11 cycles. Each cDNA molecule received a tag from a template-switch adaptor that had 12 random nucleotides. TCRdb reprocessed the 5' RACE reads with MiXCR, giving one entry per CDR3 protein. The sample holds 730,000 or so distinct CDR3 sequences; approximately 43% are singletons and the top ten take about 20%. The rearrangement joins TRBV28 to TRBJ1-1; no firm D call. The clonotype originates from a woman aged 60-75 years in good health. The sequenced sample was blood. CDR3 residues: CASSSPTVNTEAFF. The CDR3 nucleotides read TGTGCCAGCAGTTCGCCGACGGTGAACACTGAAGCTTTCTTT.